These 12 T cell receptor beta chains were all obtained from the same sample, sequenced in a study of T cell responses to AZD1222 COVID-19 vaccine. Clones were read by immunoSEQ multiplex PCR, and TCRdb kept only the in-frame ones, dropping some. The table includes about 85,000 clones, 88% detected once. Sequencing used peripheral blood, obtained on day 0 of AZD1222 vaccination. The receptors come from an adult in good health.

The CDR3 loop reads CASSVGGSRVEQFF. The DNA of the CDR3 is TGTGCCAGCAGCGTTGGGGGGAGCAGGGTTGAGCAGTTCTTC. The chain combines TRBV9 with TRBJ2-1; possible D gene TRBD2, 6 bases. The CDR3 spans 14 residues. Germline-derived CDR1 and CDR2 are SGDLS and YYNGEE. The V gene lost 2 bases and the J gene lost 9 bases, with 15 bases spanning the gap.

The chain has TRBV5-1 and TRBJ2-1, with D possibly TRBD2 on 6 matching bases. With 0 bases removed from V and 2 bases from J, the gap between germline ends came to 15 bases. CDR3 length equals 17 residues. Germline assignment: CDR1 SGHRS and CDR2 YFSETQ. This chain's CDR3 is CASSLGPTGGAYNEQFF. In DNA form, the CDR3 reads TGCGCCAGCAGCTTGGGCCCGACGGGCGGGGCCTACAATGAGCAGTTCTTC. Complete variable domain (other parts from reference TRBV5-1 and TRBJ2-1): KAGVTQTPRYLIKTRGQQVTLSCSPISGHRSVSWYQQTPGQGLQFLFEYFSETQRNKGNFPGRFSGRQFSNSRSEMNVSTLELGDSALYLCASSLGPTGGAYNEQFFGPGTRLTVL.

The V call is TRBV4-2, the J call TRBJ1-6; 9 positions agree with TRBD1. The length of the CDR3 is 17 residues. The ends lost 0 bases at V and 6 bases at J; junction bases unmatched: 6. Germline V gene sequence: CDR1 LGHNA, CDR2 YNFKEQ. The CDR3 region has the DNA TGTGCCAGCAGCCAAGATCATCAGGGACAGGGTAATTCACCCCTCCACTTT. Residues: CASSQDHQGQGNSPLHF.

V usage is TRBV20-1 and J usage is TRBJ1-3, with D uncertain. Germline V gives CDR1 DFQATT, CDR2 SNEGSKA (reference sequence). The CDR3 covers 11 residues. Trimming pared 6 bases from V and 6 bases from J, leaving 9 bases between. CDR3: CSARTENTIYF. The CDR3 region has the DNA TGCAGTGCGAGAACGGAAAACACCATATATTTT.

The rearrangement links TRBV5-1 to TRBJ2-1, with 10 nucleotides matching TRBD2. Germline values: CDR1 SGHRS, CDR2 YFSETQ. V shed 4 bases, J shed 8 bases, and the junction held 18 bases outside the gene matches. This CDR3 spans 18 amino acids. The CDR3 loop reads CASSPGTSATSQFDEQFF. DNA of the CDR3: TGCGCCAGCAGCCCCGGGACTAGCGCGACATCACAGTTCGATGAGCAGTTCTTC.

This chain joins TRBV5-1 and TRBJ1-1; 8 bases are shared with TRBD1. CDR1 SGHRS and CDR2 YFSETQ come from the germline V gene. This CDR3 has 16 amino acids. The V segment lost 6 bases and the J segment 4 bases; nucleotides outside the gene matches: 14. In nucleotides, the CDR3 is TGCGCCAGCACCGTACAGGGGGGGCGAGTTCCCACTGAAGCTTTCTTT. Translated: CASTVQGGRVPTEAFF.

The chain joins TRBV27 to TRBJ2-2; TRBD2 aligns across 7 bases. Germline trimming cut 1 base from V and 4 bases from J; bases unmatched to any gene: 15. CDR1 MNHEY and CDR2 SMNVEV come from the germline V gene (reference sequence). This CDR3 has 19 amino acids. CDR3 amino acids: CASSLLGWRELSTTGELFF. CDR3 sequence (DNA): TGTGCCAGCAGTTTATTAGGGTGGCGGGAGTTGTCAACCACCGGGGAGCTGTTTTTT.

The chain links TRBV18 to TRBJ2-3, with D hard to call. CDR1 KGHSH and CDR2 LQKENI come from the germline V gene. Trimming pared 4 bases from V and 2 bases from J, leaving 7 bases between. The CDR3 has 13 amino acids. The CDR3 coding sequence is TGTGCCAGCTCACTCGACGACACAGATACGCAGTATTTT. Its protein is CASSLDDTDTQYF.

The chain links TRBV5-1 to TRBJ2-3; 8 nucleotides align to TRBD1. Germline-derived CDR1 and CDR2 are SGHRS and YFSETQ. This CDR3 is 18 amino acids long. V shed 0 bases, J shed 2 bases, and the junction held 11 bases outside the gene matches. The CDR3 loop is CASSLASSGQGATDTQYF. The CDR3 coding sequence is TGCGCCAGCAGCTTGGCTTCGTCCGGGCAGGGGGCCACAGATACGCAGTATTTT.

The V and J genes are TRBV29-1 and TRBJ1-2; D remains unclear. CDR1 and CDR2 from the germline V gene are SQVTM and ANQGSEA. CDR3 length: 11 residues. The V end was cut by 7 bases, the J end by 6 bases, with 12 bases between. CDR3 in DNA: TGCAGCGCTGGGGTAGGGAATGGCTACACCTTC. Its protein product is CSAGVGNGYTF.

V usage is TRBV27 and J usage is TRBJ1-1, with D possibly being TRBD1 (5 bases). The CDR3 length is 16 residues. CDR1 MNHEY and CDR2 SMNVEV come from the germline V gene (reference sequence). Trimming stripped 5 bases from V and 2 bases from J, with 18 bases between. The chain's CDR3 is CASSPSSTVSNTEAFF. CDR3 in DNA: TGTGCCAGCAGTCCGTCGTCGACAGTATCTAACACTGAAGCTTTCTTT.

This rearrangement joins TRBV19 to TRBJ1-5; D perhaps matches TRBD1 (5 bases). The CDR3 has 15 amino acids. CDR1 LNHDA and CDR2 SQIVND come from the germline V gene (reference sequence). The V and J ends lost 7 bases and 4 bases respectively, with 17 bases between them. The CDR3 is CASTHTGGPNQPQHF. The DNA for the CDR3 is TGTGCCAGTACCCATACGGGGGGACCAAATCAGCCCCAGCATTTT.